The present TCR beta chain was sequenced within a study of blood T cell repertoires in COVID-19. In the study overall: Donors in the United States, Italy and Spain gave samples during acute or convalescent COVID-19. Sources were T cells, B-cell-depleted T cells, or PBMCs; the material itself was cDNA or gDNA.

Original analysis: Scientists estimated how many nucleated cells there were by amplifying reference gene primers. Assay: immunoSEQ multiplex PCR; the TCRdb copy retains only in-frame clones and omits some. For V, J and clone size, that table is used; D and trimming come from the DNA. Of approximately 150,000 clones in the sample, 75% to 85% are singletons; the top ten hold about 7.8%. Concerning this clone itself: The junction and the germline gene differ at one end; a read error may be behind it.

The clonotype comes from a woman between 50 and 59 years old in a cohort sampled during active or convalescent COVID-19. The specimen was peripheral blood.

Written as DNA, the CDR3 is TGTGCTAGCAGCTTACCACTAGCCGAGGACAGGATCGACACCGGGGAGCTGTTTTTT. Encoded protein: CASSLPLAEDRIDTGELFF. The rearrangement links TRBV7-7 to TRBJ2-2, with D perhaps TRBD1 (7 bases). The CDR3 length is 19 residues. Germline V gene sequence: CDR1 SSHAT, CDR2 FNYEAQ (reference sequence). The full variable domain, its missing parts supplied by reference TRBV7-7 and TRBJ2-2, is GAGVSQSPRYKVTKRGQDVTLRCDPISSHATLYWYQQALGQGPEFLTYFNYEAQPDKSGLPSDRFSAERPEGSISTLTIQRTEQRDSAMYRCASSLPLAEDRIDTGELFFGEGSRLTVL.